Listed here are 27 T cell receptor beta chains from one sample, sequenced in a study of shared clonotypes between healthy human individuals. Clones were sequenced by immunoSEQ multiplex PCR, and TCRdb holds only the in-frame ones, with some missing. The repertoire holds 950,000 to 1,300,000 clones, around 76% seen once, with 1.4% to 1.5% in the top ten. The sequenced material came from memory CD4+ T cells sorted from blood. Subset specified: CD45RA-negative fraction. Source of these receptors: a man younger than 35 in good health.

This clone came up a few times. This sequence joins TRBV29-1 and TRBJ1-2; D gene unclear. V shed 6 bases and J shed 0 bases, with 11 bases lying between them. The CDR3 totals 13 residues. The V gene's germline CDR1 is SQVTM and CDR2 ANQGSEA. The CDR3 coding sequence is TGCAGCGTAGCACAAACCCCTAACTATGGCTACACCTTC. Protein: CSVAQTPNYGYTF. Drawing the rest from reference TRBV29-1 and TRBJ1-2, the complete variable domain is SAVISQKPSRDICQRGTSLTIQCQVDSQVTMMFWYRQQPGQSLTLIATANQGSEATYESGFVIDKFPISRPNLTFSTLTVSNMSPEDSSIYLCSVAQTPNYGYTFGSGTRLTVV.

Here the CDR3 reads CASTTRSDYNEQFF. The CDR3 nucleotides read TGTGCCAGTACCACTAGGTCTGACTACAATGAGCAGTTCTTC. The V and J genes are TRBV19 and TRBJ2-1, with a possible D match to TRBD2 (5 bases). The CDR3 contains 14 residues. Germline CDR1 and CDR2: LNHDA and SQIVND (reference sequence). Between the trimmed V and J ends, which lost 7 bases and 3 bases, there was a span of 13 bases.

This clone has only one observation. The genes are TRBV6-1 and TRBJ2-7, with D possibly matching TRBD2 (5 bases). The CDR3 covers 13 residues. V gave up 1 base and J gave up 6 bases, with 10 bases separating them. Germline V CDR1 and CDR2: MNHNS, SASEGT. Here the CDR3 reads CASSEERGFEQYF. Written as DNA, the CDR3 is TGTGCCAGCAGTGAAGAGAGAGGGTTCGAGCAGTACTTC.

This chain joins TRBV28 and TRBJ1-2; tentative D call: TRBD1 (6 bases). V lost 5 bases, J lost 8 bases, and 24 bases lay in between. The germline gives CDR1 MDHEN, CDR2 SYDVKM. The CDR3 runs to 16 residues. CDR3 bases: TGTGCCAGCAGTGCGGGCAGGGGATGGGTCGAAGGAGGCTACACCTTC. Encoded protein: CASSAGRGWVEGGYTF.

The V call is TRBV5-1, the J call TRBJ2-1; 7 nucleotides agree with TRBD2. The junction had 7 bases not matched to a gene; V was cut back by 3 bases and J by 7 bases. The CDR3 sequence is 14 residues long. Germline V lookup: CDR1 SGHRS, CDR2 YFSETQ. The CDR3 coding sequence is TGCGCCAGCAGCTATGGACAAGCGGGGAATGAGCAGTTCTTC. Translated: CASSYGQAGNEQFF.

This clone was counted at least ten times. V usage is TRBV6-5 and J usage is TRBJ2-3; 8 bases match TRBD2. This CDR3 region has 14 residues. In germline, CDR1 is MNHEY, CDR2 SVGAGI. V shed 5 bases and J 4 bases; nucleotides not matched to a gene: 5. CDR3 in amino acids: CASSAGLAADTQYF. The CDR3 DNA follows: TGTGCCAGCAGTGCCGGACTAGCCGCAGATACGCAGTATTTT.

V is TRBV30 and J is TRBJ1-3; the D gene is possibly TRBD1 (5 bases). The CDR3 has 13 amino acids. Germline-derived CDR1 and CDR2 are GTSNPN and SVGIG (reference sequence). Between the trimmed V and J ends, which lost 1 base and 2 bases, there was a span of 6 bases. Here the CDR3 DNA reads TGTGCCTGGAGTGCAGGGACTGGAAACACCATATATTTT. Translated, it gives CAWSAGTGNTIYF.

This chain links TRBV7-3 with TRBJ1-6; possibly TRBD1 for D (5 bases). CDR1 SGHTA and CDR2 FQGTGA come from the germline V gene. The CDR3 extends over 13 amino acids. The V end was cut by 8 bases, the J end by 10 bases, with 15 bases between. The CDR3 nucleotides are TGTGCCAGCGGCGTGGGGGGTGGATCACCCCTCCACTTT. Encoded protein: CASGVGGGSPLHF.

This clone occurred once. This chain connects TRBV28 to TRBJ2-5; 11 bases align to TRBD2. The V gene's germline CDR1 is MDHEN and CDR2 SYDVKM. The CDR3 is 15 amino acids. Trimming took 6 bases from V and 5 from J; bases not matched to a gene: 8. For the CDR3, the DNA is TGTGCCAGCAGCGTAGCGGGGGGGCCTGTGGAGACCCAGTACTTC. Residues: CASSVAGGPVETQYF.

The gene calls are TRBV29-1 and TRBJ2-1, with TRBD2 identical over 9 bases. Germline lookup yields CDR1 SQVTM and CDR2 ANQGSEA. The CDR3 consists of 13 residues. V lost 7 bases to trimming and J lost 8 bases; unmatched junction nucleotides: 9. CDR3 nucleotide sequence: TGCAGCGCGAGAGCGGGGGGCCGGGATGAGCAGTTCTTC. Its protein is CSARAGGRDEQFF.

The rearrangement joins TRBV7-6 to TRBJ2-1; 9 nucleotides align to TRBD2. J gave up 4 bases and V 5 bases, and 6 bases lay outside the gene matches. The CDR3 totals 15 residues. CDR1 SGHVS and CDR2 FNYEAQ come from the germline V gene. CDR3 in DNA: TGTGCCAGCAGCCCCGGGACTAGCCTATACAATGAGCAGTTCTTC. This codes for CASSPGTSLYNEQFF. The full variable domain, in which reference TRBV7-6 and TRBJ2-1 provide the parts outside the CDR3, is GAGVSQSPRYKVTKRGQDVALRCDPISGHVSLYWYRQALGQGPEFLTYFNYEAQQDKSGLPNDRFSAERPEGSISTLTIQRTEQRDSAMYRCASSPGTSLYNEQFFGPGTRLTVL.

V is TRBV11-2 and J is TRBJ1-3; 9 nucleotides match TRBD1. CDR1 SGHAT and CDR2 FQNNGV come from the germline V gene. The CDR3 covers 16 residues. V lost 6 bases and J lost 3; bases outside the gene matches: 9. The CDR3 is CASRTTGGKYGNTIYF. DNA for the CDR3: TGTGCCAGCAGGACAACAGGGGGCAAATATGGAAACACCATATATTTT.

The chain is built from TRBV4-1 and TRBJ2-3; weak D call: TRBD1 (6 bases). Trimming took 2 bases from V and 4 from J, leaving 19 bases between them. The CDR3 extends over 17 amino acids. Germline V CDR1 and CDR2: MGHRA, YSYEKL. In nucleotides, the CDR3 is TGCGCCAGCAGCCAATCCCGGGCCCCTTCAGGGGCAGATACGCAGTATTTT. It is translated as CASSQSRAPSGADTQYF.

Ten or more counts support this clone. The chain is built from TRBV27 and TRBJ1-4; D not resolved. The CDR3 has 15 amino acids. The germline CDR1 and CDR2 sequences are MNHEY and SMNVEV (reference sequence). The V end lost 2 bases, the J end lost 7 bases, and 14 bases lay between the germline ends. The CDR3 loop reads CASSLQLAGGEKLFF. CDR3 nucleotides: TGTGCCAGCAGTTTACAGTTGGCAGGAGGTGAAAAACTGTTTTTT.

The chain joins TRBV28 to TRBJ1-1; 9 positions agree with TRBD1. The CDR3 is 15 amino acids. V was clipped by 4 bases and J by 2 bases; unmatched bases: 5. Germline-derived CDR1 and CDR2 are MDHEN and SYDVKM. DNA of the CDR3: TGTGCCAGCAGTTCCGCGACAGGGGGAAACACTGAAGCTTTCTTT. Encoded protein: CASSSATGGNTEAFF. The variable domain in full, with the rest retrieved from reference TRBV28 and TRBJ1-1, is DVKVTQSSRYLVKRTGEKVFLECVQDMDHENMFWYRQDPGLGLRLIYFSYDVKMKEKGDIPEGYSVSREKKERFSLILESASTNQTSMYLCASSSATGGNTEAFFGQGTRLTVV.

The chain is built from TRBV19 and TRBJ2-4; possibly TRBD2 for D (5 bases). Trimming removed 1 base from V and 1 base from J, with 11 bases in between. This CDR3 region has 16 residues. The germline CDR1 and CDR2 sequences are LNHDA and SQIVND (reference sequence). The CDR3 nucleotides read TGTGCCAGTAGTATAGGTGGGATAGCGGCCAAAAACATTCAGTACTTC. This encodes CASSIGGIAAKNIQYF.

V usage is TRBV11-2 and J usage is TRBJ2-7; 7 bases fit TRBD2. Germline V CDR1 and CDR2: SGHAT, FQNNGV. Trimming took 1 base from V and 2 from J; bases not matched to a gene: 5. The CDR3 is 15 amino acids. CDR3 region: CASSLGAGATYEQYF. The DNA for the CDR3 is TGTGCCAGCAGCTTAGGCGCGGGAGCGACCTACGAGCAGTACTTC.

The V gene is TRBV5-1, the J gene TRBJ1-2; 10 bases line up with TRBD1. Germline-derived CDR1 and CDR2 are SGHRS and YFSETQ. The CDR3 is 14 amino acids. J lost 6 bases, V lost 3 bases, and 5 bases had no gene match. The CDR3 DNA reads TGCGCCAGCAGCTCGACCGGGACAGGGGATGGCTACACCTTC. Protein product: CASSSTGTGDGYTF.

The V call is TRBV14, the J call TRBJ2-7, with D tentatively TRBD2 (5 bases). V was cut by 2 bases and J by 0 bases, with 11 bases left in between. The germline CDR1 and CDR2 sequences are SGHDN and FVKESK. The length of the CDR3 is 15 residues. The CDR3 is CASSQQVGSSYEQYF. CDR3 coding DNA: TGTGCCAGCAGCCAACAGGTGGGGAGCTCCTACGAGCAGTACTTC.

The chain couples TRBV29-1 to TRBJ2-5; D remains ambiguous. The germline gives CDR1 SQVTM, CDR2 ANQGSEA. V dropped 5 bases and J dropped 11 bases, with 18 bases sitting between them. The CDR3 has 12 amino acids. The CDR3 bases are TGCAGCGTTAGCAAAGAGGTGGGTCAACAGTACTTC. Translation: CSVSKEVGQQYF.

The V call is TRBV6-5, the J call TRBJ2-4; 8 nucleotides agree with TRBD2. This CDR3 is built from 16 residues. The germline CDR1 and CDR2 sequences are MNHEY and SVGAGI. The V segment lost 4 bases and the J segment 5 bases; nucleotides outside the gene matches: 10. CDR3 protein: CASSSSPRGVQNIQYF. The CDR3 DNA reads as TGTGCCAGCAGTTCATCTCCGCGGGGGGTACAAAACATTCAGTACTTC.

As for this clone: Other DNA sequences of this sample code for an identical CDR3. The V gene is TRBV29-1, the J gene TRBJ2-5; maybe TRBD2 (6 bases). The ends were cut back, 4 bases at V and 5 bases at J, with 8 bases in the middle. Germline CDR1 SQVTM, CDR2 ANQGSEA. The CDR3 loop spans 11 amino acids. In nucleotides, the CDR3 is TGCAGCGTTGGCGGGGTTGAGACCCAGTACTTC. It codes for CSVGGVETQYF.

The chain carries TRBV19 and TRBJ1-6; D might be TRBD1 (5 bases). CDR1 LNHDA and CDR2 SQIVND come from the germline V gene (reference sequence). The V gene lost 7 bases and the J gene lost 7 bases, with 14 bases spanning the gap. This CDR3 has 14 residues. CDR3 amino acids: CASTGGVLNSPLHF. CDR3 bases: TGTGCCAGTACCGGAGGGGTTCTCAATTCACCCCTCCACTTT.

This clone showed up just a few times. V usage is TRBV4-1 and J usage is TRBJ1-1; TRBD1 matches at 7 bases. Germline trimming cut 6 bases from V and 3 bases from J; bases unmatched to any gene: 4. The CDR3 consists of 13 residues. Germline assignment: CDR1 MGHRA and CDR2 YSYEKL. This chain's CDR3 is CASRATGDTEAFF. The CDR3 DNA sequence: TGCGCCAGCAGAGCTACAGGGGACACTGAAGCTTTCTTT.

This clone was recorded a few times. This sequence joins TRBV19 and TRBJ2-2, with a weak D call TRBD2 (6 bases). This CDR3 comprises 15 residues. Germline CDR1 LNHDA, CDR2 SQIVND (reference sequence). The ends were cut back, 3 bases at V and 3 bases at J, with 11 bases in the middle. CDR3 sequence reads: CASSIWRVDTGELFF. CDR3 bases: TGTGCCAGTAGTATTTGGAGGGTTGACACCGGGGAGCTGTTTTTT. Using reference TRBV19 and TRBJ2-2 for the parts outside the CDR3, the full variable domain is DGGITQSPKYLFRKEGQNVTLSCEQNLNHDAMYWYRQDPGQGLRLIYYSQIVNDFQKGDIAEGYSVSREKKESFPLTVTSAQKNPTAFYLCASSIWRVDTGELFFGEGSRLTVL.

The chain combines TRBV11-2 with TRBJ2-5, with D possibly TRBD1 on 5 matching bases. This CDR3 comprises 15 residues. Trimming removed 3 bases from V and 5 bases from J, with 16 bases in between. Germline CDR1 and CDR2: SGHAT and FQNNGV. The CDR3: CASSFQGSMGETQYF. The CDR3 bases are TGTGCCAGCAGCTTCCAGGGCTCGATGGGGGAGACCCAGTACTTC.

J is TRBJ2-1 and V is TRBV14; TRBD2 matches 8 bases. Trimming removed 5 bases from V and 4 bases from J; junction bases left unmatched: 7. The CDR3 is made up of 15 amino acids. Germline V gene lookup returns CDR1 SGHDN and CDR2 FVKESK. For the CDR3, the DNA is TGTGCCAGCAGCAGGCCGGGACTAGTGTACAATGAGCAGTTCTTC. This encodes CASSRPGLVYNEQFF.